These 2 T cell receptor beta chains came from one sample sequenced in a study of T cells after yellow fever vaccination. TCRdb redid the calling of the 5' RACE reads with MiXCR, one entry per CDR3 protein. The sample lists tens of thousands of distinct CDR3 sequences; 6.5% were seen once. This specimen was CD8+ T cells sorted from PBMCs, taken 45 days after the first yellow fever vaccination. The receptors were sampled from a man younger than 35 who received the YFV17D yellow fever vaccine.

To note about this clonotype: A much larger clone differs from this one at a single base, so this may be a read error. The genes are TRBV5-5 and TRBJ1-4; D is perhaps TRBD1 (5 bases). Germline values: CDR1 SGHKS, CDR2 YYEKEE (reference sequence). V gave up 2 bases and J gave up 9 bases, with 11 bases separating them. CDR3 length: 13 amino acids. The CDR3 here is CASSFPGNKKLFF. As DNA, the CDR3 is TGTGCCAGCAGCTTCCCAGGGAACAAAAAACTGTTTTTT.

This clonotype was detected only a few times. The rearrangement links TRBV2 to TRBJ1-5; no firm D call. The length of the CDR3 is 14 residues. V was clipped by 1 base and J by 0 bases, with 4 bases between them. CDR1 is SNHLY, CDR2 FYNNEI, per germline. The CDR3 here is CASSEGHSNQPQHF. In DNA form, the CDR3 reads TGTGCCAGCAGTGAAGGACATAGCAATCAGCCCCAGCATTTT.